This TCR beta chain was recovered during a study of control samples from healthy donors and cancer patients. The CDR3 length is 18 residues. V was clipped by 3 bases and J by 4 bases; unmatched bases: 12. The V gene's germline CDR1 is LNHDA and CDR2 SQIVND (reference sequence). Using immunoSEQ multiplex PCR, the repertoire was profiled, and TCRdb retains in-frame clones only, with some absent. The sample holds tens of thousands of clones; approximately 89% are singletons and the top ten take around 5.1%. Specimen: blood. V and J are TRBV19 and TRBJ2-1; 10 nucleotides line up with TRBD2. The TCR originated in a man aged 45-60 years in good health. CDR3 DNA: TGTGCCAGTAGTATGTACTTCCCTAGCGGGGGTTTTTACAATGAGCAGTTCTTC. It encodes CASSMYFPSGGFYNEQFF.